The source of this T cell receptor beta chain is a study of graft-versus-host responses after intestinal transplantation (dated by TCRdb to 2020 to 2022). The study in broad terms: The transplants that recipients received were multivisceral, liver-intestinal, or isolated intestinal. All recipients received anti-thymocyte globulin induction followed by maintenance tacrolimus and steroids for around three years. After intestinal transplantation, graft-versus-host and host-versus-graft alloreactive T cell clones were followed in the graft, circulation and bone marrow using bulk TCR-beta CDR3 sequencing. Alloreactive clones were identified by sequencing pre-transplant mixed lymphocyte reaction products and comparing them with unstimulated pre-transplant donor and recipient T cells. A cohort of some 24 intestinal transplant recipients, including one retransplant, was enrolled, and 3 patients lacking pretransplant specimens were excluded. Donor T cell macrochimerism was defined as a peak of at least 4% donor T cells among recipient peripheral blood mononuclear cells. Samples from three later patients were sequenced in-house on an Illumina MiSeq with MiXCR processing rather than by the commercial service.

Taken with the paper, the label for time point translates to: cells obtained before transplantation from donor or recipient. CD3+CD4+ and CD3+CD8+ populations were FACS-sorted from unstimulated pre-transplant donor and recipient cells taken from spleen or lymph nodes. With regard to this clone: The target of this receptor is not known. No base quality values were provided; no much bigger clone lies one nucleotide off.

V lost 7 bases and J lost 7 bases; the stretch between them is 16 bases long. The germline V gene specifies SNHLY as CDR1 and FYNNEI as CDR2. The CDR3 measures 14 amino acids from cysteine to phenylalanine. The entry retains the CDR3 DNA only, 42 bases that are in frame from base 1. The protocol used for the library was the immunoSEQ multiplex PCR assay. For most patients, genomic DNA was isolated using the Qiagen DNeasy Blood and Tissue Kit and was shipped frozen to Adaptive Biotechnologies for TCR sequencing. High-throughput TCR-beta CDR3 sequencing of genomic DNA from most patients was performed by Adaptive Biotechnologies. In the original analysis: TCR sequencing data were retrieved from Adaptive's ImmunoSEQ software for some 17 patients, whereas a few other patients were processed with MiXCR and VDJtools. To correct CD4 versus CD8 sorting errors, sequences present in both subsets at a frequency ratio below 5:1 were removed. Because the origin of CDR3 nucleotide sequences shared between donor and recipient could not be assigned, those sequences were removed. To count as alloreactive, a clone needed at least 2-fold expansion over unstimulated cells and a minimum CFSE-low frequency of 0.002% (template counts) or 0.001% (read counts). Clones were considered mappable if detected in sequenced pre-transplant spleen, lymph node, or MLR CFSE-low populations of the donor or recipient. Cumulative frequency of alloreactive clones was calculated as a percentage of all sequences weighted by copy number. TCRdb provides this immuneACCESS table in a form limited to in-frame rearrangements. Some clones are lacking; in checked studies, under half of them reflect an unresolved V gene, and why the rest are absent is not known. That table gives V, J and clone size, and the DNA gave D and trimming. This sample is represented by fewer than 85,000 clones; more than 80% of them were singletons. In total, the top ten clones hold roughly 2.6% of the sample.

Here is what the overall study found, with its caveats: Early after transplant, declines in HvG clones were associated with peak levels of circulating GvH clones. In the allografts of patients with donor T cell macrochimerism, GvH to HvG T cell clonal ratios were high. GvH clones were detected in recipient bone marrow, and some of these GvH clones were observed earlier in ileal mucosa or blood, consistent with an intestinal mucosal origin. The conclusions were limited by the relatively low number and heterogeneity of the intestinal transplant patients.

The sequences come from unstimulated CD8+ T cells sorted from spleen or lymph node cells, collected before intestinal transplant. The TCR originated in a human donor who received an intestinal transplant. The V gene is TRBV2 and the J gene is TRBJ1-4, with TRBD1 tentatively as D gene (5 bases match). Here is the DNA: TGTGCCAGCAAAAACCCCACCCAGGGTGAAAAACTGTTTTTT. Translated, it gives CASKNPTQGEKLFF.